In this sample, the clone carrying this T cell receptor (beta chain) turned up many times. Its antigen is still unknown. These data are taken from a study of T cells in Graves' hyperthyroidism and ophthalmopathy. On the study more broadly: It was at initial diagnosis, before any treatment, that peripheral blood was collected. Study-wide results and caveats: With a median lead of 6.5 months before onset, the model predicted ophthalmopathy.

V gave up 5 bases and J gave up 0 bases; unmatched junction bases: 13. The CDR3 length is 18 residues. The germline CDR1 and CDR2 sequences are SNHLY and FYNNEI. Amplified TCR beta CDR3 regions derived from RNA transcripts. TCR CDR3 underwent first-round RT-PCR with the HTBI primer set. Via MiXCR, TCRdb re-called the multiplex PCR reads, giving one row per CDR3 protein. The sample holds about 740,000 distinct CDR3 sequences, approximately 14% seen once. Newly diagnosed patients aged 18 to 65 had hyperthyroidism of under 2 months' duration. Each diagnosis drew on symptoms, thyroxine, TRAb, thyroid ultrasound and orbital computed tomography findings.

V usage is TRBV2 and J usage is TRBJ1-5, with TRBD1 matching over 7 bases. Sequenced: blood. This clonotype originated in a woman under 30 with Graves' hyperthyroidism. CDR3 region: CASSYRPGQSYSNQPQHF. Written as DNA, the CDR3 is TGTGCCAGCAGTTACCGACCGGGACAGAGCTATAGCAATCAGCCCCAGCATTTT.